Here is one TCR beta chain with its context. Antigen specificity is unknown. Every sample had a minimum of 6 million PBMCs isolated. Germline-derived CDR1 and CDR2 are DFQATT and SNEGSKA (reference sequence). The CDR3 is 11 residues long. V was cut by 5 bases and J by 4 bases, with 8 bases left in between. These data come from a study of blood T cells in healthy people across ages. The use of a sample-barcoded 5' primer and a J-beta primer mix characterized a second PCR of roughly 7 to 11 cycles. Using its own MiXCR run on the 5' RACE reads, TCRdb lists one record per CDR3 protein. The data hold around 790,000 distinct CDR3 sequences, with around 45% observed a single time. Study outcomes and limitations: No one knew whether donors had CMV, which possibly confounded expanded clonotype changes. Calculation of diversity from one million T cells yielded estimates considered to be underestimates. Age advanced and TCR beta diversity per million T cells fell, roughly linearly.

V is TRBV20-1 and J is TRBJ1-2; D is undetermined. The clonotype was recovered from a man between 60 and 70 years old in good health. The sequenced sample was blood. CDR3 DNA sequence: TGCAGTGCTTCCAAGACCTATGGCTACACCTTC. Its translation: CSASKTYGYTF.